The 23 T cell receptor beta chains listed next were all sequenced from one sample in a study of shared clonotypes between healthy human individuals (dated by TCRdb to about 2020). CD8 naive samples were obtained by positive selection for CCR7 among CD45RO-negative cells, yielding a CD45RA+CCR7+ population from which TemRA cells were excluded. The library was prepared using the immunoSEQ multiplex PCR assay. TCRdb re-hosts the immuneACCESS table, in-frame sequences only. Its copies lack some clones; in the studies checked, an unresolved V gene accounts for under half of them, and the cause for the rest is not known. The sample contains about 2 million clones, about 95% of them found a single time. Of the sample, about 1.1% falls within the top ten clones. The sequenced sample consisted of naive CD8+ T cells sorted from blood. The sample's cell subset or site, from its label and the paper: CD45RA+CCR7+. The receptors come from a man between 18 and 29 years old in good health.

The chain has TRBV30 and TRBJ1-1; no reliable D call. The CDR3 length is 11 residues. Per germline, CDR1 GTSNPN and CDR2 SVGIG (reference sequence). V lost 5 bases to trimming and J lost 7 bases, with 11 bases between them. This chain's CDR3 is CAWLAALEAFF. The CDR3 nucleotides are TGTGCCTGGTTGGCAGCCCTTGAAGCTTTCTTT.

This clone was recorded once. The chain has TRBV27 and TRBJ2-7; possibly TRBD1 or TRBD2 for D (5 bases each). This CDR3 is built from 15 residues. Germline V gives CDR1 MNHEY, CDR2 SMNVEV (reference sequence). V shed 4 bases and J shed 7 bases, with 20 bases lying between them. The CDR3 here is CASSSLGPVWGEQYF. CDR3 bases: TGTGCCAGCAGTTCACTTGGACCGGTCTGGGGGGAGCAGTACTTC.

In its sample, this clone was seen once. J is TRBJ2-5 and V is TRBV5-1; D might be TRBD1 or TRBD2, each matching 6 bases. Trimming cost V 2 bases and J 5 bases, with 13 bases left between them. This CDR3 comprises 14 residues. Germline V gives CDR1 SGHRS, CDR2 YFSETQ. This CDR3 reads CASSFEGGPETQYF. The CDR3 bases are TGCGCCAGCAGCTTCGAAGGGGGGCCTGAGACCCAGTACTTC.

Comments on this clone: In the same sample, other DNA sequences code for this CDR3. The DNA of the CDR3 is TGCGCCAGCAGCTTGGGAGCTAGCGGGTCCTACGAGCAGTACTTC. It is translated as CASSLGASGSYEQYF. The J gene is TRBJ2-7, the V gene TRBV5-1; 8 nucleotides match TRBD2. Germline values: CDR1 SGHRS, CDR2 YFSETQ. The CDR3 is 15 residues long. V shed 0 bases, J shed 1 base, and the junction held 3 bases outside the gene matches.

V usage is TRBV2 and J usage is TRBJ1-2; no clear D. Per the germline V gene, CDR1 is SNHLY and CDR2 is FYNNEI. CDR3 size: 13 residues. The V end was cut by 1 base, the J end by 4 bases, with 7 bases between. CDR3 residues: CASSEGSGYGYTF. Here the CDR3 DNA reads TGTGCCAGCAGTGAAGGGTCGGGCTATGGCTACACCTTC.

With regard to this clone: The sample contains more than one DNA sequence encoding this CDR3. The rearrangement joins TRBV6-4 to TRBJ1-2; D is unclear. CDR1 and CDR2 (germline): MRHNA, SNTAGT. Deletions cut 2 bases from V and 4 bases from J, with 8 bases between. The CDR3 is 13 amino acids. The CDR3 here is CASSDGGPYGYTF. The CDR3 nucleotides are TGTGCCAGCAGTGACGGAGGACCCTATGGCTACACCTTC.

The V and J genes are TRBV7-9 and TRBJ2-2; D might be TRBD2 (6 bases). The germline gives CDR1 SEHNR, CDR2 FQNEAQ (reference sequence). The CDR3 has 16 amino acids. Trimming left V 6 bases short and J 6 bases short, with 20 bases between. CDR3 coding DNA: TGTGCCAGCAGAACTCGGGACTCAAGGGGTCCCGGGGAGCTGTTTTTT. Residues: CASRTRDSRGPGELFF.

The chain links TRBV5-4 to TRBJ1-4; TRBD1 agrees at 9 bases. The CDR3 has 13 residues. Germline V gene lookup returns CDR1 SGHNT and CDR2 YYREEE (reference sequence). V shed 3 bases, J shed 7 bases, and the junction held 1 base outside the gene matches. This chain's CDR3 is CASSWDRAEKLFF. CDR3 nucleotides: TGTGCCAGCAGCTGGGACAGGGCTGAAAAACTGTTTTTT. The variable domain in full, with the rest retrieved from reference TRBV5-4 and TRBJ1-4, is ETGVTQSPTHLIKTRGQQVTLRCSSQSGHNTVSWYQQALGQGPQFIFQYYREEENGRGNFPPRFSGLQFPNYSSELNVNALELDDSALYLCASSWDRAEKLFFGSGTQLSVL.

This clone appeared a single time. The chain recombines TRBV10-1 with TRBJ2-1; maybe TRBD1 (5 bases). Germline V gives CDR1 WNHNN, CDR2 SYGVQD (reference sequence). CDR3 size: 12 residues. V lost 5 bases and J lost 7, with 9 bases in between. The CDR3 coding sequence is TGCGCCAGCAGTTCAGGGTTTAATGAGCAGTTCTTC. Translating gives CASSSGFNEQFF.

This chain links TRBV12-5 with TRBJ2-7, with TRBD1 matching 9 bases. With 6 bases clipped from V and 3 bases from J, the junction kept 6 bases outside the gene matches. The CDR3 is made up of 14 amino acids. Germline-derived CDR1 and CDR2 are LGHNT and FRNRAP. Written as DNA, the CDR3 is TGTGCTAGTGGACCGGGACAGGGATACTACGAGCAGTACTTC. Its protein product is CASGPGQGYYEQYF.

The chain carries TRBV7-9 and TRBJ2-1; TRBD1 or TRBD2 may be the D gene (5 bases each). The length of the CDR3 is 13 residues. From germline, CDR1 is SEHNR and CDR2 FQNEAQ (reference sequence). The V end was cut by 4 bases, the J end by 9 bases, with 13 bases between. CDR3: CASSWDPSPEQFF. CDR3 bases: TGTGCCAGCAGCTGGGACCCATCCCCTGAGCAGTTCTTC.

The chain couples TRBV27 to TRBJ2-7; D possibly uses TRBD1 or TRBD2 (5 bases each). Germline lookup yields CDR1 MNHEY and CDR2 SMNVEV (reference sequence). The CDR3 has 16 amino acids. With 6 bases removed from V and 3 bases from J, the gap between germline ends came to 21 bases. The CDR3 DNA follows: TGTGCCAGCAGCCATTCTTCCGGGACCCTGAACTACGAGCAGTACTTC. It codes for CASSHSSGTLNYEQYF.

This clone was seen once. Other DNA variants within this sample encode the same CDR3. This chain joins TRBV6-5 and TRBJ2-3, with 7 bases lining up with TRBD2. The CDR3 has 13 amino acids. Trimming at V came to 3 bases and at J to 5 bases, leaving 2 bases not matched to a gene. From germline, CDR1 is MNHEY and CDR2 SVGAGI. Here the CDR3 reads CASSYWGGDTQYF. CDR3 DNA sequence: TGTGCCAGCAGTTATTGGGGGGGAGATACGCAGTATTTT.

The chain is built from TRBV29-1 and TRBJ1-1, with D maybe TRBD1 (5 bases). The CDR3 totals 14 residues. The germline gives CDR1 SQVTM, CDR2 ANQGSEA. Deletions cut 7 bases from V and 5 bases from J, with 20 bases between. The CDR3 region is CSAEGGDWGTEAFF. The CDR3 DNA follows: TGCAGCGCCGAAGGAGGGGATTGGGGGACTGAAGCTTTCTTT.

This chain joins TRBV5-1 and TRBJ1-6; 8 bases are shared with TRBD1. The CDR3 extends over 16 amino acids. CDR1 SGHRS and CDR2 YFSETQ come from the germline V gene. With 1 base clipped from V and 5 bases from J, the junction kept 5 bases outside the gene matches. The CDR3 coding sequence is TGCGCCAGCAGCTTGCCAGGACAGGGAGATAATTCACCCCTCCACTTT. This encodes CASSLPGQGDNSPLHF. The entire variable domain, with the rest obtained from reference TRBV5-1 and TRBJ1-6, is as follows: KAGVTQTPRYLIKTRGQQVTLSCSPISGHRSVSWYQQTPGQGLQFLFEYFSETQRNKGNFPGRFSGRQFSNSRSEMNVSTLELGDSALYLCASSLPGQGDNSPLHFGNGTRLTVT.

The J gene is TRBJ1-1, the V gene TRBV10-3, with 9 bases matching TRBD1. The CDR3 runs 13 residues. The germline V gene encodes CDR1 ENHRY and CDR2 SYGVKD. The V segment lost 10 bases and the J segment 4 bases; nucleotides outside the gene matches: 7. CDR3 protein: CATIQGAGTEAFF. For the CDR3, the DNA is TGTGCCACGATACAGGGGGCGGGCACTGAAGCTTTCTTT.

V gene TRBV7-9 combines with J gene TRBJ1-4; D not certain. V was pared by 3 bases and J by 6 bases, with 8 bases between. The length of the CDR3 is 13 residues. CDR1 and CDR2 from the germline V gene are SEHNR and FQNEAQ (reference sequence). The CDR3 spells CASSLAADEKLFF. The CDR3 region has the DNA TGTGCCAGCAGCTTGGCAGCTGATGAAAAACTGTTTTTT.

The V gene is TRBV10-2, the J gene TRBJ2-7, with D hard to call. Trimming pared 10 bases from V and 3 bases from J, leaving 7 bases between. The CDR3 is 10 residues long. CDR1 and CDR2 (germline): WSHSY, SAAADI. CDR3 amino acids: CATEDYEQYF. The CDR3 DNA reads TGCGCCACCGAAGACTACGAGCAGTACTTC.

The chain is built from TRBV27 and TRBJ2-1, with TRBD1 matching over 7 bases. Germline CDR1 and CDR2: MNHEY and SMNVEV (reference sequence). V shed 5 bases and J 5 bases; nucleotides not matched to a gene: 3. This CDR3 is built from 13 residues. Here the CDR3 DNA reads TGTGCCAGCAGTACCGACAGGGACAATGAGCAGTTCTTC. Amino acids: CASSTDRDNEQFF.

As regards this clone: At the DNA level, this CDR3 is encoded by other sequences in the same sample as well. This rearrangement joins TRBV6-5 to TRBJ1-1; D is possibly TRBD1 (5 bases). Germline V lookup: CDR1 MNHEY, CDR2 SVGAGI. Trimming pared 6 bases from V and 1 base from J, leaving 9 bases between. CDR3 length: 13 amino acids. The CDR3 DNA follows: TGTGCCAGCAGCATCGACAGGAACACTGAAGCTTTCTTT. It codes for CASSIDRNTEAFF.

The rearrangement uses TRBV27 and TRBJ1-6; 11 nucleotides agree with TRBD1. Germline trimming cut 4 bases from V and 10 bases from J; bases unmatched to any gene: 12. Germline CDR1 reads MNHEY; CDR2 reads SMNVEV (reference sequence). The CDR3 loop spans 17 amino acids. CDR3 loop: CASSSTGTGGIGSPLHF. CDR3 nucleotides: TGTGCCAGCAGTTCGACCGGGACAGGGGGAATTGGCTCACCCCTCCACTTT.

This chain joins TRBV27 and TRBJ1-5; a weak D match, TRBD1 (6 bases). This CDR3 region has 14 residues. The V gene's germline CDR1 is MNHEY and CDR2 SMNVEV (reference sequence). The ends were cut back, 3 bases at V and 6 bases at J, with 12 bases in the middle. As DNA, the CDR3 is TGTGCCAGCAGTTTGAACAGGGAGGTTCAGCCCCAGCATTTT. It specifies CASSLNREVQPQHF.

CDR3 in DNA: TGCGCCAGCAGCCCGCGACTAGCGGGGAACACCGGGGAGCTGTTTTTT. It yields the protein CASSPRLAGNTGELFF. The chain carries TRBV5-1 and TRBJ2-2; 10 bases match TRBD2. CDR1 and CDR2 from the germline V gene are SGHRS and YFSETQ. The CDR3 sequence is 16 residues long. Germline trimming cut 4 bases from V and 1 base from J; bases unmatched to any gene: 4.